This TCR beta chain was obtained from a study of T-cell reconstitution after alpha-beta-depleted transplantation in children. Study-level results: In some patients, recipient T cells and intrathymic progenitors surviving conditioning explained high day-60 diversity. Counts and diversity of T cells one year after transplant came mostly from newly produced T cells. Several hundred expanded graft clones reportedly were the source of alpha-beta T cells about two months after transplant.

This clonotype was detected only a few times. The antigen is undetermined. Molecular barcoding with unique molecular identifiers was used for the TCRbeta library. TCRdb passed the PCR reads through MiXCR, listing each CDR3 protein once. Seen here are 90,000 to 130,000 distinct CDR3 sequences, 5.5% to 7% observed once, and the top ten hold roughly 20%. This CDR3 has 14 amino acids. V dropped 4 bases and J dropped 6 bases, with 16 bases sitting between them. Germline CDR1 and CDR2: SGDLS and YYNGEE. The V call is TRBV9, the J call TRBJ1-2; D possibly corresponds to TRBD1 (5 bases). Material: PBMCs, mostly from graft donor cells, obtained 360 days after TCRalphabeta/CD19-depleted stem cell transplant. This clonotype was sampled from a male patient aged 2 to 9 who had a stem cell transplant for acute lymphoblastic leukemia, so the T cells may come from the graft donor. This CDR3 reads CASSPEVWGDGYTF. CDR3 nucleotides: TGTGCCAGCAGCCCGGAGGTCTGGGGCGATGGCTACACCTTC. Looking up the rest from reference TRBV9 and TRBJ1-2 gives the full variable domain: DSGVTQTPKHLITATGQRVTLRCSPRSGDLSVYWYQQSLDQGLQFLIQYYNGEERAKGNILERFSAQQFPDLHSELNLSSLELGDSALYFCASSPEVWGDGYTFGSGTRLTVV.